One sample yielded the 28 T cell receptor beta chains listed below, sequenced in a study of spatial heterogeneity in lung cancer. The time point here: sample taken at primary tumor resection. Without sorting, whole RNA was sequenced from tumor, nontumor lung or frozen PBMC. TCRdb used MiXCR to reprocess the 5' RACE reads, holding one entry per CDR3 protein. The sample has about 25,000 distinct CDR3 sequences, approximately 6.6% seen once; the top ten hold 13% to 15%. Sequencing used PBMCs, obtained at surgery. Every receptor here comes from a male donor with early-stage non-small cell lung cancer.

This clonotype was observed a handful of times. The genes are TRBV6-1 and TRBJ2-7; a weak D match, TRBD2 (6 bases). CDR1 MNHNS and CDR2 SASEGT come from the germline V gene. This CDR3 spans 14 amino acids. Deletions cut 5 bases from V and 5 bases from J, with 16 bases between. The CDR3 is CASSFSTGGDEQYV. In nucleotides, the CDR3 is TGTGCCAGCAGTTTCTCGACCGGGGGAGACGAGCAGTACGTC.

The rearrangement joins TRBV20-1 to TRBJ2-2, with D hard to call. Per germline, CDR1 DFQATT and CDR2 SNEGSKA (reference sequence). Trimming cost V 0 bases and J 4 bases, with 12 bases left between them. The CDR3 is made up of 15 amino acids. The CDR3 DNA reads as TGCAGTGCTAGAGACAGTCTACTCTCCACCGGGGAGCTGTTTTTT. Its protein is CSARDSLLSTGELFF.

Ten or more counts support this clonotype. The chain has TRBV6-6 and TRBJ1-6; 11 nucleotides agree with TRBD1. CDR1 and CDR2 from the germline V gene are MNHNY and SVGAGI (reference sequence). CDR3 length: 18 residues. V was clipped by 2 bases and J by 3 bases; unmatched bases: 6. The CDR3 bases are TGTGCCAGCAGTTACGCAGGGGGACAGGGGGACTATAATTCACCCCTCCACTTT. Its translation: CASSYAGGQGDYNSPLHF.

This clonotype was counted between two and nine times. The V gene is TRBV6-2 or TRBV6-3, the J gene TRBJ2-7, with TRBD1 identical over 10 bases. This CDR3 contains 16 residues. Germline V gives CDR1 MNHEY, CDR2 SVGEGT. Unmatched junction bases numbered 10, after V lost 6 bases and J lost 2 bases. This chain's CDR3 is CASRRRAGTGAYEQYF. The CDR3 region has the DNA TGTGCCAGCAGAAGACGGGCCGGGACAGGGGCCTACGAGCAGTACTTC.

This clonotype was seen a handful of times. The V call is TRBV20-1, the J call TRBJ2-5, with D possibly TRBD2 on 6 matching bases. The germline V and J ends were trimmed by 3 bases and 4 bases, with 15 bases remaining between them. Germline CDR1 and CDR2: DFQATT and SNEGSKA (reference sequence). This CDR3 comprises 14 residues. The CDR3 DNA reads TGCAGTGCTAGGCCATCAGGAGGGGTAGAGACCCAGTACTTC. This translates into CSARPSGGVETQYF.

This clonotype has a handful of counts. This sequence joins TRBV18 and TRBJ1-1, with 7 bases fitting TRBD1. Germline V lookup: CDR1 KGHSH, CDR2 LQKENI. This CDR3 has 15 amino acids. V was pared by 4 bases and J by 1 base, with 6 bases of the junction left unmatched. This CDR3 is CASSQTRTGNTEAFF. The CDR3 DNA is TGTGCCAGCTCACAGACTCGGACAGGGAACACTGAAGCTTTCTTT.

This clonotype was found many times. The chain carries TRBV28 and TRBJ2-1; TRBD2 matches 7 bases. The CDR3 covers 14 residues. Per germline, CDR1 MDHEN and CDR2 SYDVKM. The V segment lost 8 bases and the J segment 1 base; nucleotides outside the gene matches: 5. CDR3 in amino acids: CASRPGGSYNEQFF. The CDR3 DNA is TGTGCCAGCCGTCCGGGGGGTTCCTACAATGAGCAGTTCTTC. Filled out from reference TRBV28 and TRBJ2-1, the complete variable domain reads DVKVTQSSRYLVKRTGEKVFLECVQDMDHENMFWYRQDPGLGLRLIYFSYDVKMKEKGDIPEGYSVSREKKERFSLILESASTNQTSMYLCASRPGGSYNEQFFGPGTRLTVL.

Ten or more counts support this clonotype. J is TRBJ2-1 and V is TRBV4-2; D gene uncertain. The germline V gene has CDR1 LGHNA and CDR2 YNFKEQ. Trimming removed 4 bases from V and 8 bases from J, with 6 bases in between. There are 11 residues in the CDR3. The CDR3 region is CASSRPDEQFF. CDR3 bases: TGTGCCAGCAGCCGACCCGATGAGCAGTTCTTC.

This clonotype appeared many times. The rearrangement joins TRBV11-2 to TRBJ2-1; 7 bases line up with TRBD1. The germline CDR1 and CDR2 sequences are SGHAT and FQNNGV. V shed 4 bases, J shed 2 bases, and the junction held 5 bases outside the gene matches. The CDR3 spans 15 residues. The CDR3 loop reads CASSSTGQTYNEQFF. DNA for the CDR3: TGTGCCAGCAGCTCCACGGGACAGACCTACAATGAGCAGTTCTTC.

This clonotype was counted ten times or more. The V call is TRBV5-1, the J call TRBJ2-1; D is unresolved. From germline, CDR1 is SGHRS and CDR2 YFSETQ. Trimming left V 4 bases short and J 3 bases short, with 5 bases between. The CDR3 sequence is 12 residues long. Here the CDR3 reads CASSPYYNEQFF. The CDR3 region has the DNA TGCGCCAGCAGCCCCTACTACAATGAGCAGTTCTTC.

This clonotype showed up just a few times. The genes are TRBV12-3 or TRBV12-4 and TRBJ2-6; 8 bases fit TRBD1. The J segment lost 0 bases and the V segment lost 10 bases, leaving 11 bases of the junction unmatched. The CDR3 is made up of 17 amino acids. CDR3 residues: CATADRGVFSGANVLTF. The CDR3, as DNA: TGTGCCACCGCAGACAGGGGCGTGTTCTCTGGGGCCAACGTCCTGACTTTC.

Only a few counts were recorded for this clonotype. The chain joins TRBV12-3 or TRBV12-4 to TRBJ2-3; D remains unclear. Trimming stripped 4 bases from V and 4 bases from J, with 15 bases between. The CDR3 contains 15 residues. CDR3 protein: CASSSRQSRADTQYF. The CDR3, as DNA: TGTGCCAGCAGTTCCCGTCAGAGCCGAGCAGATACGCAGTATTTT.

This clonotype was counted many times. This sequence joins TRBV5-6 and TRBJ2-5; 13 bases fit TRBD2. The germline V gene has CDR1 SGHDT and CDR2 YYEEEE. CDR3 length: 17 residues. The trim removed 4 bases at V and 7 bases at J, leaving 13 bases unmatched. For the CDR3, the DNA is TGTGCCAGCAGCCCAAGATGGACTAGCGGGGGCGGAACGACCCAGTACTTC. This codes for CASSPRWTSGGGTTQYF.

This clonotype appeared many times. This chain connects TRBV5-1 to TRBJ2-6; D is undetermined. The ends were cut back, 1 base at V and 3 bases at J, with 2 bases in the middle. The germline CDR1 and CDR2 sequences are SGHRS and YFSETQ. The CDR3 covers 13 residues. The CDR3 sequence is CASSLFGANVLTF. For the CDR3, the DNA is TGCGCCAGCAGCTTGTTTGGGGCCAACGTCCTGACTTTC.

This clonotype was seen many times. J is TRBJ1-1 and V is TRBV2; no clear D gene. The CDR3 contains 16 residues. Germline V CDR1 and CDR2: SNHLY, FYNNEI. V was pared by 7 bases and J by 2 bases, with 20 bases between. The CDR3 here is CASIKEHFQANTEAFF. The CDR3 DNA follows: TGTGCCAGCATAAAGGAGCATTTCCAGGCAAACACTGAAGCTTTCTTT.

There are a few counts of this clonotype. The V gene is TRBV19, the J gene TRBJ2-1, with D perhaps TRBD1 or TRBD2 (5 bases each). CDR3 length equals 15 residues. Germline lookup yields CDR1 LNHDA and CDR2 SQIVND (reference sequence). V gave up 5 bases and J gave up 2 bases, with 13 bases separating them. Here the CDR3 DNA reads TGTGCCAGTAGTCCCGGGGCAGGCCCCTACAATGAGCAGTTCTTC. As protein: CASSPGAGPYNEQFF.

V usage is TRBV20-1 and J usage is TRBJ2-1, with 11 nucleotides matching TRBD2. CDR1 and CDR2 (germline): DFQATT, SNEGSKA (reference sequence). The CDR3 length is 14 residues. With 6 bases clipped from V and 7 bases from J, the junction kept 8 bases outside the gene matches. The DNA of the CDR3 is TGCAGTGCCCAACTAGCGGGGGCTCCAAATGAGCAGTTCTTC. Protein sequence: CSAQLAGAPNEQFF.

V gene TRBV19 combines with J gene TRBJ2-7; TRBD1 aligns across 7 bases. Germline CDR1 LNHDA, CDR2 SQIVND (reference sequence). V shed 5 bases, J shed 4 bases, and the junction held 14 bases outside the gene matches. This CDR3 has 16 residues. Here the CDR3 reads CASSCPRTGAAYEQYV. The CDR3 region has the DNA TGTGCCAGTAGTTGCCCCAGGACAGGAGCCGCATACGAGCAGTACGTC.

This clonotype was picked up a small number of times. The CDR3 sequence is CASGTYGYTF. The CDR3 coding sequence is TGTGCCAGTGGAACTTATGGCTACACCTTC. The V gene is TRBV19, the J gene TRBJ1-2; D ambiguous. Germline CDR1 LNHDA, CDR2 SQIVND (reference sequence). The length of the CDR3 is 10 residues. V lost 8 bases and J lost 5, with 6 bases in between.

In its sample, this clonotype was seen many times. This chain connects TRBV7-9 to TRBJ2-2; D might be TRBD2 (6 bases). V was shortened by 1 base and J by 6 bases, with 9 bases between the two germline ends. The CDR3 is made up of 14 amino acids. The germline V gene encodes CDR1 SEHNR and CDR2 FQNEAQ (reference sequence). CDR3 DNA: TGTGCCAGCAGCTTAGAAGGCGGGGCCGGGGAGCTGTTTTTT. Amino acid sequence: CASSLEGGAGELFF.

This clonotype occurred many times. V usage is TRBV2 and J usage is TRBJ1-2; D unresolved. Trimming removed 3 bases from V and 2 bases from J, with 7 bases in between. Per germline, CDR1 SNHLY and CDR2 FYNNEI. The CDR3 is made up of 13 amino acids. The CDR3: CASSERENYGYTF. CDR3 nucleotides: TGTGCCAGCAGTGAGCGGGAAAACTATGGCTACACCTTC.

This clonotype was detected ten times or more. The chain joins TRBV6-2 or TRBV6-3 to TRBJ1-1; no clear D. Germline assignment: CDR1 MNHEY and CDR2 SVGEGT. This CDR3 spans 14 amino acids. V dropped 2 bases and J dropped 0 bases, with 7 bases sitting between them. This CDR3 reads CASSYLRMNTEAFF. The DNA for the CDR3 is TGTGCCAGCAGTTACCTTCGCATGAACACTGAAGCTTTCTTT.

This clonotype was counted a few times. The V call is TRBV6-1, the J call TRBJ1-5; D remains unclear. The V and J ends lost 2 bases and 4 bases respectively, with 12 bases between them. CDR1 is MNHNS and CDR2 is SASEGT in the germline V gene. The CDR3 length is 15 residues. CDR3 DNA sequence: TGTGCCAGCAGTGAACGCCCTTACATTAATCAGCCCCAGCATTTT. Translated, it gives CASSERPYINQPQHF.

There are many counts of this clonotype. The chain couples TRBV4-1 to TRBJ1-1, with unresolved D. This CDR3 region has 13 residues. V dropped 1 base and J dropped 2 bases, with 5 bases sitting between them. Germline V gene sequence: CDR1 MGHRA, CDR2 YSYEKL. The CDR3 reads CASSQVVNTEAFF. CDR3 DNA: TGCGCCAGCAGCCAAGTCGTAAACACTGAAGCTTTCTTT.

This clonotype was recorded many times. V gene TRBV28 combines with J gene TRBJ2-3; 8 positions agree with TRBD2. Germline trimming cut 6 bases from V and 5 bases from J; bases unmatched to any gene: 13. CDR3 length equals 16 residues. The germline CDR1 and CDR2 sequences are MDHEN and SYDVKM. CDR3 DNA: TGTGCCAGCAGCCGTAAAGGACTAGCCTGGGGAGATACGCAGTATTTT. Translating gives CASSRKGLAWGDTQYF.

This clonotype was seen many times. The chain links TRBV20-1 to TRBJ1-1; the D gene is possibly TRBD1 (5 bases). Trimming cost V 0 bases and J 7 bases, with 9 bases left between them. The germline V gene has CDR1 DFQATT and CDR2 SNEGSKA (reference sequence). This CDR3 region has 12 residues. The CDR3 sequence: CSARDEGHEAFF. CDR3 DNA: TGCAGTGCTAGAGATGAGGGGCATGAAGCTTTCTTT.

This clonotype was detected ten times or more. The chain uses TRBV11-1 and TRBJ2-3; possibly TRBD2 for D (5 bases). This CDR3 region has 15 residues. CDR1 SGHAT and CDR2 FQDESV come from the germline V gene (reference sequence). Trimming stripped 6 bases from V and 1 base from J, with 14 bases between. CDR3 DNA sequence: TGTGCCAGCAGTCAAAACGGGGATGGCACAGATACGCAGTATTTT. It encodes CASSQNGDGTDTQYF.

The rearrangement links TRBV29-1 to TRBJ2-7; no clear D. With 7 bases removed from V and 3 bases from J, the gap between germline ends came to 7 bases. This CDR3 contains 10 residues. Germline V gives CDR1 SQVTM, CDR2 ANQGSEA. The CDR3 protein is CSAGDYEQYF. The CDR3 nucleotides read TGCAGCGCGGGTGACTACGAGCAGTACTTC.